This TCR beta chain was sequenced during a study of blood T cell repertoires in COVID-19. Turning to the study itself: Collection of acute and convalescent COVID-19 samples took place in the United States, Italy and Spain. The analysed material was cDNA or gDNA that came from T cells, B-cell-depleted T cells, or PBMCs.

This clone was observed a handful of times. Methods used by the authors: Reference gene primers were amplified, and this amplification served to estimate nucleated cell counts. Repertoires were generated with immunoSEQ multiplex PCR, while TCRdb's copy carries only in-frame clones and drops some. The V and J calls and clone size were taken over from that table, and D and trimming were inferred from the DNA. The sample holds 84,000 or so clones, roughly 92% seen once. This CDR3 has 13 residues. V lost 4 bases and J 8 bases, leaving 11 bases between the germline ends. Germline CDR1 is LGHDT and CDR2 is YNNKEL (reference sequence).

The sequencing sample was made of peripheral blood. The V call is TRBV3-1 (or the pseudogene TRBV3-2), the J call TRBJ1-4; TRBD1 is a possible D gene (5 bases). This TCR was sampled from an older woman with active COVID-19. CDR3 in amino acids: CASSPARGEKLFF. The CDR3 bases are TGTGCCAGCAGCCCGGCTCGGGGGGAAAAACTGTTTTTT.